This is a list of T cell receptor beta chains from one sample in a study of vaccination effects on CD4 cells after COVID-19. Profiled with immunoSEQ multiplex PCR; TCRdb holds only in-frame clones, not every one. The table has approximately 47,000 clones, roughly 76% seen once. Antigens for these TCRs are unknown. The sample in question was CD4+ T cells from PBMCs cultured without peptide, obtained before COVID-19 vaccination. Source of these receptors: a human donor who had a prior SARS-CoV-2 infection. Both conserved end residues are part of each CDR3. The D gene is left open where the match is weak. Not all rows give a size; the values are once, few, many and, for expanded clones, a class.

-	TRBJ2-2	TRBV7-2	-	CASSLVLTGRVGGELFF	TGTGCCAGCAGCTTAGTACTAACTGGCAGGGTAGGCGGGGAGCTGTTTTTT
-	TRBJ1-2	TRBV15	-	CATSQPTIRTLNYGYTF	TGTGCCACCAGCCAACCAACTATTCGGACCCTTAACTATGGCTACACCTTC
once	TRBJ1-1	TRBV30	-	CAWSALPSEAFF	TGTGCCTGGAGTGCCCTTCCGAGTGAAGCTTTCTTT
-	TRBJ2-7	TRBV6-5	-	CASSQTPYEQYF	TGTGCCAGCAGCCAGACACCTTACGAGCAGTACTTC
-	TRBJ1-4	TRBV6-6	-	CASRRGGDQLFF	TGTGCCAGCCGACGGGGCGGGGATCAACTGTTTTTT
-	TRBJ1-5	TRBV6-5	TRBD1	CASSYGQGGLGPQHF	TGTGCCAGCAGTTACGGACAGGGGGGTTTGGGGCCCCAGCATTTT
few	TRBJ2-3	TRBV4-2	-	CASSQDQLRADTQYF	TGTGCCAGCAGCCAAGATCAGTTGCGGGCAGATACGCAGTATTTT
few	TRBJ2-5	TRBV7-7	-	CASSLLIGAEETQYF	TGTGCTAGCAGCTTACTAATTGGTGCGGAAGAGACCCAGTACTTC
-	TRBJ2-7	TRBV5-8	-	CASSLAVHEQYF	TGTGCCAGCAGCTTGGCCGTCCACGAGCAGTACTTC
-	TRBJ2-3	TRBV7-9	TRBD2	CASSLGRGRDTDTQYF	TGTGCCAGCAGCTTAGGCCGCGGGAGGGACACAGATACGCAGTATTTT
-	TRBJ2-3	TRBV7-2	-	CASSLEDGAAGTSTDTQYF	TGTGCCAGCAGCTTAGAGGACGGGGCTGCCGGGACTAGCACAGATACGCAGTATTTT
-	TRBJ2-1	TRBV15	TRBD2	CATSRGGTSGRRDEQFF	TGTGCCACCAGCAGAGGTGGGACTAGCGGGAGGAGGGATGAGCAGTTCTTC
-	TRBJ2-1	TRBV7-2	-	CASSLAYPTSSYNEQFF	TGTGCCAGCAGCTTAGCGTATCCAACGAGCTCCTACAATGAGCAGTTCTTC
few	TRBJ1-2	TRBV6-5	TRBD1	CASRGQNYGYTF	TGTGCCAGCAGGGGACAGAACTATGGCTACACCTTC
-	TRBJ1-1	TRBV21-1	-	CASSKGQLGYPPTEAFF	TGTGCCAGCAGCAAAGGCCAATTGGGGTATCCCCCCACTGAAGCTTTCTTT
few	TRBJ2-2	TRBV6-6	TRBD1	CASRQGSANTGELFF	TGTGCCAGCAGACAGGGGTCCGCGAACACCGGGGAGCTGTTTTTT
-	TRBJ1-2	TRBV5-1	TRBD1	CASSWASGQVNYGYTF	TGCGCCAGCAGCTGGGCCTCGGGACAGGTTAACTATGGCTACACCTTC
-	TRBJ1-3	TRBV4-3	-	CASSQGLMRISGNTIYF	TGCGCCAGCAGCCAAGGCCTGATGAGGATCTCTGGAAACACCATATATTTT